This T cell receptor (beta chain) is drawn from a study of blood T cell repertoires in COVID-19. Study details: From the United States, Italy and Spain came samples of acute and convalescent COVID-19.

This CDR3 is built from 16 residues. The V and J ends lost 1 base and 4 bases respectively, with 14 bases between them. Germline CDR1 MGHRA, CDR2 YSYEKL. In the original processing: How many nucleated cells were present was estimated from reference gene primer amplification. TCRdb's copy holds only in-frame clones and misses some; the assay was immunoSEQ multiplex PCR. V and J calls and clone size follow that table, whereas D and trimming were derived from the DNA. Among 30,000 to 35,000 clones listed, approximately 81% were seen once. The chain employs TRBV4-1 and TRBJ2-1; D is perhaps TRBD2 (5 bases). Sequencing was carried out using peripheral blood. This TCR derives from a man older than 75 with acute or convalescent COVID-19. This chain's CDR3 is CASSQAPGVGYNEQFF. As DNA, the CDR3 is TGCGCCAGCAGCCAAGCCCCCGGGGTGGGGTACAATGAGCAGTTCTTC.